The clone carrying this TCR beta chain came up many times. The target antigen is unknown. The data originate from a study of early T cells in non-severe SARS-CoV-2 infection. Study results and caveats: Matching with VDJdb favored anti-spike CD8 responses (missing private and CD4 specificities).

Germline V gene data show CDR1 as MNHEY and CDR2 as SVGAGI. Trimming cost V 2 bases and J 5 bases; bases outside gene matches: 7. The CDR3 contains 15 residues. Via MiXCR, TCRdb re-called the 5' RACE reads, giving one row per CDR3 protein. The table has tens of thousands of distinct CDR3 sequences, less than 7% seen once. This clonotype was obtained from an adult who was a healthcare worker with PCR-confirmed SARS-CoV-2 infection or an uninfected control (not recorded which). The chain is built from TRBV6-5 and TRBJ1-1; 8 nucleotides agree with TRBD1. The sample comprised whole blood. CDR3 nucleotide sequence: TGTGCCAGCAGTTACCACAGGGGGGGTAAGACTGAAGCTTTCTTT. The encoded protein is CASSYHRGGKTEAFF.